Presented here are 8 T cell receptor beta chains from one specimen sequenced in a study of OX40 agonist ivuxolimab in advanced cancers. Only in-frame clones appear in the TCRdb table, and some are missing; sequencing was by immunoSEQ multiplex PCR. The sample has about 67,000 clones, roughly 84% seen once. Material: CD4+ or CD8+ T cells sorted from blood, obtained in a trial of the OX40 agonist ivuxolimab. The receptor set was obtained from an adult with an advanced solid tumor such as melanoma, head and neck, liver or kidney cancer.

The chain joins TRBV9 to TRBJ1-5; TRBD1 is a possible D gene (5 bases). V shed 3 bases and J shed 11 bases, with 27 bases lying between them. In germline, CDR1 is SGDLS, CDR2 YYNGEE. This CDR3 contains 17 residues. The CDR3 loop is CASSAEGDGTTRGTQHF. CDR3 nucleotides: TGTGCCAGCAGCGCCGAAGGGGACGGCACAACCAGAGGAACCCAGCATTTT. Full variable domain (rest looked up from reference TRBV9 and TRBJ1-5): DSGVTQTPKHLITATGQRVTLRCSPRSGDLSVYWYQQSLDQGLQFLIQYYNGEERAKGNILERFSAQQFPDLHSELNLSSLELGDSALYFCASSAEGDGTTRGTQHFGDGTRLSIL.

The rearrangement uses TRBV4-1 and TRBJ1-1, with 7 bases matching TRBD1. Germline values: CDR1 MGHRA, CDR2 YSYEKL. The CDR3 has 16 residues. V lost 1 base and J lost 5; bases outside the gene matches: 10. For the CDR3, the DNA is TGCGCCAGCAGCCAAGTAAACAGGGGACAGAGAACTGAAGCTTTCTTT. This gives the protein CASSQVNRGQRTEAFF.

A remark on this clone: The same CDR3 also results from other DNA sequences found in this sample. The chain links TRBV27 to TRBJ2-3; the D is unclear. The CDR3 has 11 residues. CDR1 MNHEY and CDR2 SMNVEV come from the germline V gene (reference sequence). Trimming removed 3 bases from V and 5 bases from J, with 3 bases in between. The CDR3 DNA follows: TGTGCCAGCAGTTTGCAAGATACGCAGTATTTT. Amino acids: CASSLQDTQYF.

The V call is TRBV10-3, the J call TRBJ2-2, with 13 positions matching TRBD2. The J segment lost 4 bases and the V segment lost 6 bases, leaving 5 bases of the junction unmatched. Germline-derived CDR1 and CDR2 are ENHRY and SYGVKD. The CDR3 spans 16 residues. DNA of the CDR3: TGTGCCATCAGACAGACTAGCGGGGGGCTCACCGGGGAGCTGTTTTTT. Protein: CAIRQTSGGLTGELFF.

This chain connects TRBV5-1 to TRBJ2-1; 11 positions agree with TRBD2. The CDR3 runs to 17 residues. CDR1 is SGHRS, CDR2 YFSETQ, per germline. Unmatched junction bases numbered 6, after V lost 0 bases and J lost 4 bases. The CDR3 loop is CASSLAVGTSGYNEQFF. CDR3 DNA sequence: TGCGCCAGCAGCTTGGCAGTAGGGACTAGCGGTTACAATGAGCAGTTCTTC.

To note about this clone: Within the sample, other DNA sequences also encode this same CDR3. This CDR3 is CASRTGNTEAFF. The DNA of the CDR3 is TGTGCCAGCAGGACAGGGAACACTGAAGCTTTCTTT. The genes are TRBV6-5 and TRBJ1-1; possibly TRBD1 for D (6 bases). The CDR3 has 12 amino acids. Germline values: CDR1 MNHEY, CDR2 SVGAGI. V was clipped by 6 bases and J by 1 base, with 6 bases between them.

In DNA, the CDR3 is TGTGCCAGCAGTCTTACGGGGCAGGGGGTTACTGAAGCTTTCTTT. This translates into CASSLTGQGVTEAFF. The chain joins TRBV7-3 to TRBJ1-1, with 7 bases fitting TRBD1. V was pared by 6 bases and J by 5 bases, with 12 bases of the junction left unmatched. The germline CDR1 and CDR2 sequences are SGHTA and FQGTGA. CDR3 size: 15 residues.

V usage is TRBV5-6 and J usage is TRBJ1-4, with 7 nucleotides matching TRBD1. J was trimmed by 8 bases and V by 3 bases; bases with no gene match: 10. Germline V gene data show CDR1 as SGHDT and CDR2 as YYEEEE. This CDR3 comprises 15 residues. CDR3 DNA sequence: TGTGCCAGCAGCTATCGGAAGGGGGCAGAAGAAAAACTGTTTTTT. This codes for CASSYRKGAEEKLFF.